These T cell receptor beta chains were read from a single sample in a study of human T cells and chemical hapten exposure. TCRdb re-derived calls from the RACE reads in MiXCR, one entry per CDR3 protein. The table shows under 100,000 distinct CDR3 sequences, with around 9.6% occurring only once. The material sequenced was whole blood, taken in connection with sensitization to the hapten diphenylcyclopropenone (DPC). These receptors originate from a young woman with alopecia areata. Some clones in this sample may be carry-over from other donors' samples. Both conserved end residues are part of each CDR3. A D gene is named only where the DNA matches it firmly. Size values are once, few and many counts, or a class for expanded clones, and some rows have none.

V gene	clone size	J gene	D gene	CDR3 DNA	CDR3 protein
TRBV29-1	few	TRBJ2-3	TRBD1	TGCAGCGCCGGGACAGTCACAGATACGCAGTATTTT	CSAGTVTDTQYF
TRBV28	few	TRBJ2-5	NA	TGTGCCAGCAGTTCCGGGTACCAAGAGACCCAGTACTTC	CASSSGYQETQYF
TRBV28	few	TRBJ2-3	TRBD2	TGTGCCAGCAGTTTGGGGACTAGCGACCCAGATACGCAGTATTTT	CASSLGTSDPDTQYF
TRBV7-8	few	TRBJ2-5	TRBD1	TGTGCCAGCAGCTTAGGACAGGGGGTCCAAGAGACCCAGTACTTC	CASSLGQGVQETQYF
TRBV20-1	many	TRBJ2-1	TRBD1	TGCAGTGCTCCAAATGCCGGGACAGGGGGCCACAATGAGCAGTTCTTC	CSAPNAGTGGHNEQFF
TRBV11-2	NA	TRBJ2-7	NA	TGTGCCAGCAGCTTAGACTGGCCGGGGGAGCAGTACTTC	CASSLDWPGEQYF
TRBV19	few	TRBJ1-4	TRBD1	TGTGCCAGTAGACCAGGGGGCAGTAATGAAAAACTGTTTTTT	CASRPGGSNEKLFF
TRBV28	few	TRBJ1-1	NA	TGTGCCAGCAGTAACCCGCAGGGTTCTGAAGCTTTCTTT	CASSNPQGSEAFF
TRBV18	many	TRBJ1-5	NA	TGTGCCAGCTCACCACGCAGGGGAGGGGATCAGCCCCAGCATTTT	CASSPRRGGDQPQHF
TRBV7-9	NA	TRBJ2-7	NA	TGTGCCAGCAGCTCAGGGGGGGAGCAGTACTTC	CASSSGGEQYF
TRBV28	once	TRBJ1-5	NA	TGTGCCAGCACCTTGCCACAGGAAGGACAGCCCCAGCATTTT	CASTLPQEGQPQHF
TRBV12-3/TRBV12-4	many	TRBJ2-1	NA	TGTGCCAGCAGTTTGGCGGATGAGCAGTTCTTC	CASSLADEQFF
TRBV18	few	TRBJ2-7	NA	TGTGCCAGCTCACCATTTAAGGGAGTCGTATACGAGCAGTACTTC	CASSPFKGVVYEQYF
TRBV6-1	many	TRBJ1-2	NA	TGTGCCAGCAGTGCCCCCGCAGGAGATGGCTACACCTTC	CASSAPAGDGYTF
TRBV25-1	few	TRBJ1-2	TRBD1	TGTGCCAGCAGGTACCAGGGACAGGGGGCTAAAATTGGCTATGGCTACACCTTC	CASRYQGQGAKIGYGYTF
TRBV29-1	NA	TRBJ2-1	NA	TGCAGCGTCCCGACCCCAATCTCCTACAATGAGCAGTTCTTC	CSVPTPISYNEQFF
TRBV7-2	many	TRBJ2-3	NA	TGTGCCAGCAGCTGGGGGGGCTCGGAAGATACGCAGTATTTT	CASSWGGSEDTQYF
TRBV5-6	many	TRBJ1-6	NA	TGTGCCAGCAGCTTGGCCGGGGGCTTCAATTCACCCCTCCACTTT	CASSLAGGFNSPLHF
TRBV5-1	NA	TRBJ2-7	NA	TGCGCCAGCAGCTTGGTTACGGGGCCCTACGAGCAGTACTTC	CASSLVTGPYEQYF
TRBV20-1	few	TRBJ2-7	NA	TGCAGTGCTAAGTGGCAGTCCTACGAGCAGTACTTC	CSAKWQSYEQYF
TRBV6-5	many	TRBJ2-7	TRBD2	TGTGCCAGCAGTTACAAACTAGCGGGAGGGCCGATCCCCGAGCAGTACTTC	CASSYKLAGGPIPEQYF
TRBV6-5	many	TRBJ1-6	NA	TGTGCCAGCAGTTACGTGGATTCACCCCTCCACTTT	CASSYVDSPLHF
TRBV9	NA	TRBJ2-3	TRBD2	TGTGCCAGTAATCCCGGTGCCAGCGAGCGGGGGAGAGATACGCAGTATTTT	CASNPGASERGRDTQYF
TRBV28	many	TRBJ1-1	NA	TGTGCCAGCAGTCCCAACAAGAACACTGAAGCTTTCTTT	CASSPNKNTEAFF
TRBV12-3/TRBV12-4	many	TRBJ2-1	NA	TGTGCCAGCAGTTTACGGGGAGGGGGTGAGCAGTTCTTC	CASSLRGGGEQFF
TRBV4-1	many	TRBJ2-5	TRBD2	TGCGCCAGCAGTCCACTAGCGGGGGGCTCGGTGACCCAGTACTTC	CASSPLAGGSVTQYF
TRBV7-2	NA	TRBJ1-1	NA	TGTGCCAGCAGCTTAGAGTCATGGGCAAGAGCTTTCTTT	CASSLESWARAFF
TRBV20-1	NA	TRBJ1-1	NA	TGCAGTGCTAGAGTGAGCTACGGAAACACTGAAGCTTTCTTT	CSARVSYGNTEAFF
TRBV9	few	TRBJ2-1	NA	TGTGCCAGCAGCGTAGGGGGCATGAATGAGCAGTTCTTC	CASSVGGMNEQFF
TRBV2	many	TRBJ1-1	NA	TGTGCCAGCAGCCCGTACCTGAACACTGAAGCTTTCTTT	CASSPYLNTEAFF
TRBV7-2	NA	TRBJ2-3	TRBD1	TGTGCCAGCAGCTTACGACAGGGGATAGATACGCAGTATTTT	CASSLRQGIDTQYF
TRBV10-3	few	TRBJ2-2	TRBD1	TGTGCCATCAGATCGGGACAGGGAGGCACCGGGGAGCTGTTTTTT	CAIRSGQGGTGELFF
TRBV6-1	few	TRBJ1-1	NA	TGTGCCAGCAGTGAGGCGGCGGCCATGAACACTGAAGCTTTCTTT	CASSEAAAMNTEAFF
TRBV13	NA	TRBJ1-1	NA	TGTGCCAGCAGCCCACAAGGGACTTTAGCTTTCTTT	CASSPQGTLAFF
TRBV27	NA	TRBJ2-3	TRBD2	TGTGCCAGCAGTCCTGGGATTAGCGGGGGGGGTACGCAGTATTTT	CASSPGISGGGTQYF
TRBV7-2	many	TRBJ2-1	NA	TGTGCCAGCAGCTTAAGAACACGTGAGCAGTTCTTC	CASSLRTREQFF
TRBV7-9	NA	TRBJ2-1	NA	TGTGCCAGCATCCGGTACTACAATGAGCAGTTCTTC	CASIRYYNEQFF
TRBV12-3/TRBV12-4	NA	TRBJ1-6	NA	TGTGCCAGCAGTTTAGGAGATAATTCACCCCTCCACTTT	CASSLGDNSPLHF
TRBV2	many	TRBJ2-2	TRBD1	TGTGCCAGCAGCGCTACAGGGGTCACCGGGGAGCTGTTTTTT	CASSATGVTGELFF
TRBV29-1	many	TRBJ2-5	NA	TGCAGCGTTGATGCGGGGGCACAAGAGACCCAGTACTTC	CSVDAGAQETQYF
TRBV12-3/TRBV12-4	many	TRBJ1-2	NA	TGTGCCAGCAGCTTCGGAAGCTATGGCTACACCTTC	CASSFGSYGYTF